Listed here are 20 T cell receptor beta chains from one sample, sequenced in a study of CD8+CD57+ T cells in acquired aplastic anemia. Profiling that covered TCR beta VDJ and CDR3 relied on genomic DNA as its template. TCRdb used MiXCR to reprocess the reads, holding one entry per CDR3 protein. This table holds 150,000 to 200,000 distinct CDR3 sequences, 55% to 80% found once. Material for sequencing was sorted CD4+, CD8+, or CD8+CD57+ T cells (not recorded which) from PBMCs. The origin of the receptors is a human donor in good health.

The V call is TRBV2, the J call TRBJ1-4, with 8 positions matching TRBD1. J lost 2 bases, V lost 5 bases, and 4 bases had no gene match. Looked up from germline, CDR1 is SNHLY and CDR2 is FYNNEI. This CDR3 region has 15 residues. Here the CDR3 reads CASSSGGSTNEKLFF. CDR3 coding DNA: TGTGCCAGCAGTTCAGGGGGCAGTACTAATGAAAAACTGTTTTTT.

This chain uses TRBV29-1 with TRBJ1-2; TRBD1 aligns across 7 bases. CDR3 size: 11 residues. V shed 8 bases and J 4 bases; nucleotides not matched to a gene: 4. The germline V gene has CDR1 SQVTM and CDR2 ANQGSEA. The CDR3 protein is CSITGAYGYTF. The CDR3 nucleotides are TGCAGCATCACAGGGGCCTATGGCTACACCTTC.

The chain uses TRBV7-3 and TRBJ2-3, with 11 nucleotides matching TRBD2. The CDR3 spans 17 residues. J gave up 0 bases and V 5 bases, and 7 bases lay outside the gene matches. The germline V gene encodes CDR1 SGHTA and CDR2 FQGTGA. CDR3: CASSPRLAGSSTDTQYF. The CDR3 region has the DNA TGTGCCAGCAGCCCCCGACTAGCGGGAAGTAGCACAGATACGCAGTATTTT.

The CDR3 protein is CATSRDRGEAHEQYF. Here the CDR3 DNA reads TGTGCCACCAGCAGAGATAGGGGGGAAGCCCACGAGCAGTACTTC. The V call is TRBV15, the J call TRBJ2-7; D assignment may be TRBD1 or TRBD2 (6 bases each). This CDR3 comprises 15 residues. V was trimmed by 0 bases and J by 5 bases, leaving 14 bases between them. Germline CDR1 reads LNHNV; CDR2 reads YYDKDF (reference sequence).

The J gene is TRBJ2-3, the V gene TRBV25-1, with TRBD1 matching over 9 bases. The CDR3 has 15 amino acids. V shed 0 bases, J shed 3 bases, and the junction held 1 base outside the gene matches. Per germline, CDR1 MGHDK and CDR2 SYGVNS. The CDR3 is CASSEYGQGTDTQYF. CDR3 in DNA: TGTGCCAGCAGTGAATACGGACAGGGGACAGATACGCAGTATTTT.

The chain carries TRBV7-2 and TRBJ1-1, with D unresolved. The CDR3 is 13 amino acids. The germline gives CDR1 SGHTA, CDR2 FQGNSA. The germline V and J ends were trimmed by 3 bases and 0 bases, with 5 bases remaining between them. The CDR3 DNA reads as TGTGCCAGCAGCTTCCAGGTGAACACTGAAGCTTTCTTT. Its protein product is CASSFQVNTEAFF.

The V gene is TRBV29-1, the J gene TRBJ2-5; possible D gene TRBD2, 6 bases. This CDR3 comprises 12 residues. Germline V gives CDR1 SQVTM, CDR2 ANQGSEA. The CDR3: CTAGGVQETQYF. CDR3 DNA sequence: TGCACCGCCGGCGGGGTCCAAGAGACCCAGTACTTC.

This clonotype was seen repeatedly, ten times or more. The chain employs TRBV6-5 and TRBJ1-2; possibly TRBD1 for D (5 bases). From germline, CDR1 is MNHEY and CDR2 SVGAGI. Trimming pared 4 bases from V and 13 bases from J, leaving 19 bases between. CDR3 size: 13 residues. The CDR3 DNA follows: TGTGCCAGCAGTTCGGGTGGGTTCTCGGGGCTCACCTTC. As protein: CASSSGGFSGLTF.

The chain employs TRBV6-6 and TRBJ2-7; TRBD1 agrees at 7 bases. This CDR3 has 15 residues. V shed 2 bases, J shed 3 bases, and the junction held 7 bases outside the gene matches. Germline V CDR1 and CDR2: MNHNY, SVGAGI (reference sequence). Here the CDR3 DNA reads TGTGCCAGCAGTTACGGTACAGGGGCGGACTACGAGCAGTACTTC. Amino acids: CASSYGTGADYEQYF.

The CDR3 DNA sequence: TGCAGTGCTAGAGGACAGGAAAACTACGAGCAGTACTTC. This gives the protein CSARGQENYEQYF. The chain links TRBV20-1 to TRBJ2-7; D is possibly TRBD1 (6 bases). Germline assignment: CDR1 DFQATT and CDR2 SNEGSKA (reference sequence). This CDR3 has 13 amino acids. V lost 1 base and J lost 3, with 10 bases in between.

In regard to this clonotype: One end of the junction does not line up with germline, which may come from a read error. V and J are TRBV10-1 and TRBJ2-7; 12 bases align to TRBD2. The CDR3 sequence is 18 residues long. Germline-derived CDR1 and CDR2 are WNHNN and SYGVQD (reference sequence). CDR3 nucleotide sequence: TGCGCCAGCGGTGAAATTACTAGCGGGAGGACCTCCTCCTACGAGCAGTACTTC. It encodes CASGEITSGRTSSYEQYF.

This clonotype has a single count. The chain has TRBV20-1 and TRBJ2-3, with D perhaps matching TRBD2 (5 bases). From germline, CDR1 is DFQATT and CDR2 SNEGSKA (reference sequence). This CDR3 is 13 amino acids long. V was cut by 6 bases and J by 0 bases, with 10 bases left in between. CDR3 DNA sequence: TGCAGTGCGGGGAGAGGGAGCACAGATACGCAGTATTTT. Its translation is CSAGRGSTDTQYF.

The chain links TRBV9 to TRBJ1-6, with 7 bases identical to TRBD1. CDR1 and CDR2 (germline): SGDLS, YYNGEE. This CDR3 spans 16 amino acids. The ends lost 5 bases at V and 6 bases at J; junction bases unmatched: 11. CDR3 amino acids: CASSRGKGAVNSPLHF. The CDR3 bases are TGTGCCAGCAGTCGCGGGAAGGGGGCGGTTAATTCACCCCTCCACTTT.

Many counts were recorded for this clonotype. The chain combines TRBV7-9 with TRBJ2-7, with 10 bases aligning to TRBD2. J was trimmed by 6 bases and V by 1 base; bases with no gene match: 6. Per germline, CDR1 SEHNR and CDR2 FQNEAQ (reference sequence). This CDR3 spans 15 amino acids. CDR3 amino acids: CASSLDLAGVGEQYF. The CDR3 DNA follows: TGTGCCAGCAGCTTAGATCTAGCGGGAGTGGGCGAGCAGTACTTC.

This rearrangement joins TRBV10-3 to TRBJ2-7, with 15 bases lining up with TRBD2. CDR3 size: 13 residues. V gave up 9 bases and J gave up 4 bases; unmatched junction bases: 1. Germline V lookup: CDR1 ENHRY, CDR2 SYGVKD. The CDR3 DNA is TGTGCCATTGGGACTAGCGGGAGGTACGAGCAGTACTTC. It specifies CAIGTSGRYEQYF.

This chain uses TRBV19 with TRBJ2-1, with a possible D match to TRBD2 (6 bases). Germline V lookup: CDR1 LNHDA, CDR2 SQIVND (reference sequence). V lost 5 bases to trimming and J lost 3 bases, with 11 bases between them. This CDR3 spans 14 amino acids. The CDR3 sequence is CASSSRGIYNEQFF. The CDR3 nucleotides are TGTGCCAGTAGTTCTCGGGGGATCTACAATGAGCAGTTCTTC.

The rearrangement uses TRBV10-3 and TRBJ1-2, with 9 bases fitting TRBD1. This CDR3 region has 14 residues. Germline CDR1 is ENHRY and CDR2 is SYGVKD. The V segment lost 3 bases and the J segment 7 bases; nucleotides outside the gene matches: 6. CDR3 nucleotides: TGTGCCATCAGTGACCCCGGGACAGGGTCTGGCTACACCTTC. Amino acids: CAISDPGTGSGYTF.

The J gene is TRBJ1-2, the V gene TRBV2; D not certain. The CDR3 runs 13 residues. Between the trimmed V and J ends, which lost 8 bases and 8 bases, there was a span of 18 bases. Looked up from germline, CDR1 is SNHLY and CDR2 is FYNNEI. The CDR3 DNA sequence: TGTGCCAGCGGTGGGCTGTCCATCGTGGGCTACACCTTC. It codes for CASGGLSIVGYTF.

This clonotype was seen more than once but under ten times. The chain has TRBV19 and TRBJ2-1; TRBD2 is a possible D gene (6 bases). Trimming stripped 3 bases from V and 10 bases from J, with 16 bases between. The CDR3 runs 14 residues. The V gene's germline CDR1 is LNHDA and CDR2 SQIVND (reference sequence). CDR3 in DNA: TGTGCCAGTAGTATGGTTCTTGCCGGAGGGGAGCAGTTCTTC. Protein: CASSMVLAGGEQFF.

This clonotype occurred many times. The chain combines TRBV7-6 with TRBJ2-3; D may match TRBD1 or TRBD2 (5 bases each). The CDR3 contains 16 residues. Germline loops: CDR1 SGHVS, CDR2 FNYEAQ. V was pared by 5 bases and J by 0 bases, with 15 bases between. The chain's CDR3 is CASSADGTASTDTQYF. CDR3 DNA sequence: TGTGCCAGCAGCGCCGATGGGACGGCTAGCACAGATACGCAGTATTTT.